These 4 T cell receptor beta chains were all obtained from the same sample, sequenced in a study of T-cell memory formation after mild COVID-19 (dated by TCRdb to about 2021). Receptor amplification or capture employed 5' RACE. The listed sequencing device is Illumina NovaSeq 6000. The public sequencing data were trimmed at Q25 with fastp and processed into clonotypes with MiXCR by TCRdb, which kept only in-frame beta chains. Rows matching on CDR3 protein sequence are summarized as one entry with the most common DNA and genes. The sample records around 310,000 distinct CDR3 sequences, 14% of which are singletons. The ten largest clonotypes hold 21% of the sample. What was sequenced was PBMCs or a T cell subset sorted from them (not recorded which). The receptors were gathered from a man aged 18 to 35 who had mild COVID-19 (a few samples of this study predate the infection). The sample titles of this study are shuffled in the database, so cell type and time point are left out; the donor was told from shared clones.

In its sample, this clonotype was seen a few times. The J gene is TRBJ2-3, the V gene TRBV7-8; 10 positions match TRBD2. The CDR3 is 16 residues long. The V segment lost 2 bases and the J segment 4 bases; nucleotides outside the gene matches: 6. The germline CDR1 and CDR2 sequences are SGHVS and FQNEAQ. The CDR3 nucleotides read TGTGCCAGCAGCTTAAAAAGCGGGGGGGTGGCAGATACGCAGTATTTT. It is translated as CASSLKSGGVADTQYF. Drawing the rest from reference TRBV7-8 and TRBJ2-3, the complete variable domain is GAGVSQSPRYKVAKRGQDVALRCDPISGHVSLFWYQQALGQGPEFLTYFQNEAQLDKSGLPSDRFFAERPEGSVSTLKIQRTQQEDSAVYLCASSLKSGGVADTQYFGPGTRLTVL.

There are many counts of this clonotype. The CDR3 reads CSAAGTTNTGELFF. The DNA for the CDR3 is TGCAGTGCCGCCGGGACAACTAACACCGGGGAGCTGTTTTTT. The gene calls are TRBV20-1 and TRBJ2-2; D may be TRBD1 (6 bases). V was clipped by 6 bases and J by 2 bases, with 13 bases between them. Germline V gene lookup returns CDR1 DFQATT and CDR2 SNEGSKA (reference sequence). CDR3 length equals 14 residues.

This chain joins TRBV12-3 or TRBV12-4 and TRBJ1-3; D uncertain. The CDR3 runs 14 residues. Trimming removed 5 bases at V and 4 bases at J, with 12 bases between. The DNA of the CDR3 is TGTGCCAGCAGTCCCCGGCACATAGGAAACACCATATATTTT. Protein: CASSPRHIGNTIYF.

The CDR3 bases are TGTGCCAGCGAGGGGAGTGTACGGAACGAGCAGTACGTC. Translation gives CASEGSVRNEQYV. The chain links TRBV7-9 to TRBJ2-7; possibly TRBD1 or TRBD2 for D (5 bases each). Trimming removed 8 bases at V and 5 bases at J, with 16 bases between. Germline V gene lookup returns CDR1 SEHNR and CDR2 FQNEAQ (reference sequence). The CDR3 runs to 13 residues.